This T cell receptor (beta chain) was profiled in a study of CD8 T cells in Susac syndrome. Reverse transcription of about 0.45 to 1 ug RNA was performed with random hexamers. TCRdb recomputed calls from the immunoSEQ multiplex PCR reads with MiXCR, one row per CDR3 protein. The sample comprises approximately 200,000 distinct CDR3 sequences, nearly 97% of which are singletons, and more than 0.09% rests with the top ten. Germline V CDR1 and CDR2: GTSNPN, SVGIG (reference sequence). The CDR3 sequence is 14 residues long. Trimming cost V 0 bases and J 0 bases, with 6 bases left between them. This chain uses TRBV30 with TRBJ1-3; D unresolved. This clonotype was sampled from a human donor with multiple sclerosis. Sequencing input: CD4+ T cells from PBMCs. DNA of the CDR3: TGTGCCTGGAGTGTCACGACCTCTGGAAACACCATATATTTT. Translated: CAWSVTTSGNTIYF.